This is a list of T cell receptor beta chains from one sample in a study of T-cell memory formation after mild COVID-19. TCRdb recomputed calls from the 5' RACE reads with MiXCR, one row per CDR3 protein. The table has around 450,000 distinct CDR3 sequences, around 20% seen once. Material for sequencing was PBMCs or a T cell subset sorted from them (not recorded which). These receptors came from an adult woman who had mild COVID-19 (a few samples of this study predate the infection). Cell type and time point are not known. Each CDR3 is given with its conserved first and last residue. The D gene is left open where the match is weak. Rows give clone size only sometimes, using once, few, many, or a class for an expanded clone.

>few|NA|TRBV12-3/TRBV12-4|TRBJ1-2
TGTGCCAGCAGCCCCATGGACTATGGCTACACCTTC
CASSPMDYGYTF
>NA|NA|TRBV20-1|TRBJ1-1
TGCAGTGCTAGAATACCGGGGAGGAACACTGAAGCTTTCTTT
CSARIPGRNTEAFF
>NA|NA|TRBV20-1|TRBJ2-3
TGCAGTGCTAGAGATCCCAGTTCTGCAGATACGCAGTATTTT
CSARDPSSADTQYF
>few|TRBD2|TRBV7-8|TRBJ2-7
TGTGCCAGCAGCTTAGGTGGAGCGGGAGGGCCCTCCTACGAGCAGTACTTC
CASSLGGAGGPSYEQYF
>NA|NA|TRBV18|TRBJ2-5
TGTGCCAGCTCACCGACCGTTCACCAAGAGACCCAGTACTTC
CASSPTVHQETQYF
>NA|NA|TRBV12-3/TRBV12-4|TRBJ1-3
TGTGCCAGCAGTTTTATTTACTCTGGAAACACCATATATTTT
CASSFIYSGNTIYF
>many|NA|TRBV30|TRBJ2-1
TGTGCCTGGAGATGCTGCGCAGGGTTCTTC
CAWRCCAGFF
>NA|NA|TRBV7-9|TRBJ1-4
TGTGCCAGCAGCTTACACGGCAGGGCTGATGAAAAACTGTTTTTT
CASSLHGRADEKLFF
>few|TRBD2|TRBV11-2|TRBJ2-7
TGTGCCAGCAGCTTAGAGCGGGGGGGCTACGAGCAGTACTTC
CASSLERGGYEQYF
>few|NA|TRBV27|TRBJ2-7
TGTGCCAGCGGACAGTGGGGGAGCCCTGTCGAGCAGTACTTC
CASGQWGSPVEQYF
>few|NA|TRBV5-6|TRBJ1-4
TGTGCCAGCAGCTTCTTATGGGCAGAAAAACTGTTTTTT
CASSFLWAEKLFF
>NA|NA|TRBV19|TRBJ2-3
TGTGCCAGTAGTACCACCCCCGGGGTGGCGAGTAGCACAGATACGCAGTATTTT
CASSTTPGVASSTDTQYF
>few|TRBD2|TRBV4-2|TRBJ2-7
TGTGCCAGCAGCCAAGATGAGGTGATAGCGGGATCCTACGAGCAGTACTTC
CASSQDEVIAGSYEQYF
>NA|TRBD1|TRBV15|TRBJ2-7
TGTGCCACCAGCTCTGGGACAGGGTGGTCCTACGAGCAGTACTTC
CATSSGTGWSYEQYF
>NA|TRBD2|TRBV6-2/TRBV6-3|TRBJ2-5
TGTGCCAGCACCATGACTAGCGGGGAGCAGACCCAGTACTTC
CASTMTSGEQTQYF
>few|TRBD2|TRBV7-9|TRBJ2-5
TGTGCCAGCAGCTCAGGGACTAGCGGGAGTGAGACCCAGTACTTC
CASSSGTSGSETQYF
>NA|NA|TRBV2|TRBJ1-5
TGTGCCAGCACTAGGGGTTTCAATCAGCCCCAGCATTTT
CASTRGFNQPQHF
>NA|NA|TRBV6-6|TRBJ2-7
TGTGCCAGCAGTTGGGACGAGCGGTACGAGCAGTACTTC
CASSWDERYEQYF
>NA|NA|TRBV12-5|TRBJ1-5
TGTGCTAGTGGTCTTGAGACCACTTCGTGGGGCAATCAGCCCCAGCATTTT
CASGLETTSWGNQPQHF
>NA|NA|TRBV5-1|TRBJ1-4
TGCGCCAGCGCCCAAGGGGGGGTGGATGAAAAACTGTTTTTT
CASAQGGVDEKLFF
>NA|NA|TRBV12-3/TRBV12-4|TRBJ2-1
TGTGCCAGCAGTTTATATACGGCAGGCAATGAGCAGTTCTTC
CASSLYTAGNEQFF
>many|NA|TRBV7-2|TRBJ2-7
TGTGCCAGCAGCCCCCCTGGGGCCTACGAGCAGTACTTC
CASSPPGAYEQYF
>NA|TRBD2|TRBV5-1|TRBJ2-7
TGCGCCAGCAGCTTGTTGGCTAGCGGCTACGAGCAGTACTTC
CASSLLASGYEQYF
>few|NA|TRBV7-2|TRBJ2-1
TGTGCCAGCAGCCCAAGGACCCACAATGAGCAGTTCTTC
CASSPRTHNEQFF
>once|TRBD1|TRBV30|TRBJ1-1
TGTGCCCGGAACAGGGGAACTGAAGCTTTCTTT
CARNRGTEAFF
>NA|TRBD2|TRBV7-9|TRBJ2-7
TGTGCCAGCAGCCTCTCGGCCAGCGGGGTCCCCGACTTC
CASSLSASGVPDF
>few|TRBD2|TRBV30|TRBJ2-1
TGTGCCTGGAGCAGCGGGAGAGCGAATGAGCAGTTCTTC
CAWSSGRANEQFF
>few|NA|TRBV30|TRBJ2-2
TGTGCCTGGGGGTTTGCAGGGTACACCGGGGAGCTGTTTTTT
CAWGFAGYTGELFF
>few|TRBD1|TRBV27|TRBJ1-2
TGTGCCAGCAGACGTACAGGGGACTATGGCTACACCTTC
CASRRTGDYGYTF
>NA|NA|TRBV12-3/TRBV12-4|TRBJ2-5
TGTGCCAGCACTAGGGACCTCAGGGACCAGTACTTC
CASTRDLRDQYF